These T cell receptor beta chains were read from a single sample in a study of blood T cell repertoires in COVID-19. Some clones are missing from TCRdb's copy, which holds only in-frame ones; the method was immunoSEQ multiplex PCR. Of roughly 200,000 clones in the sample, approximately 90% were seen once. The sample taken for sequencing was PBMCs or T cells enriched from blood (not recorded which). The receptors were sampled from a woman aged 35 to 49 with acute COVID-19. Both conserved end residues are part of each CDR3. Fields, in order: J gene, V gene, D gene, CDR3 protein. The D gene is left open where the match is weak.

j_gene: TRBJ1-5
v_gene: TRBV2
d_gene: -
CDR3aa: CASTKGGSNQPQHF

j_gene: TRBJ1-1
v_gene: TRBV15
d_gene: TRBD1
CDR3aa: CATSGRTGDDEAFF

j_gene: TRBJ1-2
v_gene: TRBV27
d_gene: TRBD1
CDR3aa: CASRPIPDRVNYGYTF

j_gene: TRBJ2-1
v_gene: TRBV7-2
d_gene: TRBD2
CDR3aa: CASSSLAGGRYNEQFF

j_gene: TRBJ1-6
v_gene: TRBV7-3
d_gene: -
CDR3aa: CASSLDVRSPLHF

j_gene: TRBJ1-2
v_gene: TRBV2
d_gene: TRBD1
CDR3aa: CARDRDLHYGYTF

j_gene: TRBJ1-1
v_gene: TRBV5-1
d_gene: -
CDR3aa: CASGAGGNTEAFF

j_gene: TRBJ1-1
v_gene: TRBV7-9
d_gene: TRBD1
CDR3aa: CASSLTGVNTEAFF

j_gene: TRBJ2-3
v_gene: TRBV2
d_gene: TRBD2
CDR3aa: CASSDRRGSSDTQYF

j_gene: TRBJ1-1
v_gene: TRBV29-1
d_gene: -
CDR3aa: CSVAQAGEGTEAFF

j_gene: TRBJ1-5
v_gene: TRBV2
d_gene: TRBD1
CDR3aa: CASSSTGTDSNQPQHF

j_gene: TRBJ1-2
v_gene: TRBV29-1
d_gene: TRBD1
CDR3aa: CSARQGDYGYTF

j_gene: TRBJ2-3
v_gene: TRBV10-3
d_gene: -
CDR3aa: CAISELSDTQYF

j_gene: TRBJ2-1
v_gene: TRBV9
d_gene: -
CDR3aa: CASSPSGSSYNEQFF

j_gene: TRBJ1-4
v_gene: TRBV7-8
d_gene: -
CDR3aa: CASSYSGIREKLFF

j_gene: TRBJ2-1
v_gene: TRBV3-1/TRBV3-2
d_gene: TRBD2
CDR3aa: CASRLLAGGSSYNEQFF

j_gene: TRBJ1-2
v_gene: TRBV19
d_gene: -
CDR3aa: CASRGEYGYTF

j_gene: TRBJ1-1
v_gene: TRBV7-9
d_gene: TRBD1
CDR3aa: CASSPHPGQGNTEAFF

j_gene: TRBJ2-2
v_gene: TRBV6-5
d_gene: -
CDR3aa: CASSLLRGTGELFF

j_gene: TRBJ2-3
v_gene: TRBV2
d_gene: -
CDR3aa: CASSAEAGGSLGTQYF

j_gene: TRBJ1-3
v_gene: TRBV9
d_gene: TRBD1
CDR3aa: CASSVAGQPGNTIYF

j_gene: TRBJ2-5
v_gene: TRBV24-1
d_gene: -
CDR3aa: CATSDLQGSGTQYF

j_gene: TRBJ1-2
v_gene: TRBV6-5
d_gene: TRBD1
CDR3aa: CASSQLTGPYGYTF

j_gene: TRBJ1-2
v_gene: TRBV19
d_gene: -
CDR3aa: CASSIARTASNYGYTF

j_gene: TRBJ2-3
v_gene: TRBV19
d_gene: -
CDR3aa: CASTEPRFRVGGTDTQYF

j_gene: TRBJ1-1
v_gene: TRBV5-6
d_gene: TRBD1
CDR3aa: CASSLTAGQGAGTEAFF

j_gene: TRBJ2-7
v_gene: TRBV6-5
d_gene: TRBD1
CDR3aa: CASSPGTGVYEQYF

j_gene: TRBJ1-5
v_gene: TRBV29-1
d_gene: -
CDR3aa: CSVLSSNQPQHF

j_gene: TRBJ1-6
v_gene: TRBV27
d_gene: -
CDR3aa: CASRTGTWDSPLHF

j_gene: TRBJ2-5
v_gene: TRBV7-9
d_gene: -
CDR3aa: CASSPGDAWLTETQYF

j_gene: TRBJ1-1
v_gene: TRBV30
d_gene: TRBD1
CDR3aa: CAWSVRTGGTTGTEAFF

j_gene: TRBJ1-1
v_gene: TRBV19
d_gene: -
CDR3aa: CASSIRGNTEAFF

j_gene: TRBJ1-1
v_gene: TRBV29-1
d_gene: -
CDR3aa: CSTQVTGDTEAFF

j_gene: TRBJ2-3
v_gene: TRBV28
d_gene: TRBD2
CDR3aa: CASSFLAGSTDTQYF

j_gene: TRBJ1-4
v_gene: TRBV20-1
d_gene: -
CDR3aa: CSARQGGKLFF

j_gene: TRBJ2-2
v_gene: TRBV7-3
d_gene: TRBD1
CDR3aa: CASSLTGLDTGELFF

j_gene: TRBJ2-1
v_gene: TRBV2
d_gene: -
CDR3aa: CASSDLGGGPYNEQFF

j_gene: TRBJ1-4
v_gene: TRBV7-9
d_gene: -
CDR3aa: CASSAGGRNEKLFF

j_gene: TRBJ1-2
v_gene: TRBV7-9
d_gene: TRBD1
CDR3aa: CASSPRTGSPLGGYTF

j_gene: TRBJ1-6
v_gene: TRBV11-2
d_gene: TRBD1
CDR3aa: CASRRGDRVGSPLHF

j_gene: TRBJ2-7
v_gene: TRBV3-1/TRBV3-2
d_gene: TRBD1
CDR3aa: CARRTGGSYEQYF

j_gene: TRBJ1-1
v_gene: TRBV5-8
d_gene: -
CDR3aa: CASTRARGTMNTEAFF

j_gene: TRBJ1-2
v_gene: TRBV4-1
d_gene: TRBD1
CDR3aa: CASSPLGQGLYGYTF

j_gene: TRBJ1-1
v_gene: TRBV28
d_gene: TRBD1
CDR3aa: CASSRRGSNTEAFF

j_gene: TRBJ2-1
v_gene: TRBV5-1
d_gene: TRBD2
CDR3aa: CASSLREGYNEQFF

j_gene: TRBJ2-3
v_gene: TRBV10-3
d_gene: TRBD1
CDR3aa: CAISEGQGLSTDTQYF

j_gene: TRBJ1-2
v_gene: TRBV6-1
d_gene: -
CDR3aa: CASSATSGTSSYGYTF

j_gene: TRBJ1-1
v_gene: TRBV9
d_gene: -
CDR3aa: CASSVTTATNTEAFF

j_gene: TRBJ1-1
v_gene: TRBV19
d_gene: -
CDR3aa: CASSIRLMNTEAFF

j_gene: TRBJ2-5
v_gene: TRBV3-1/TRBV3-2
d_gene: TRBD2
CDR3aa: CASSLRLAGFKETQYF

j_gene: TRBJ2-5
v_gene: TRBV4-3
d_gene: TRBD1
CDR3aa: CASSQDRLAGGYETQYF

j_gene: TRBJ1-1
v_gene: TRBV27
d_gene: TRBD1
CDR3aa: CASSKPQGYTEAFF

j_gene: TRBJ1-1
v_gene: TRBV27
d_gene: -
CDR3aa: CASSLTGLNTEAFF

j_gene: TRBJ2-7
v_gene: TRBV7-2
d_gene: TRBD1
CDR3aa: CASSPPGTGFYEQYF

j_gene: TRBJ2-1
v_gene: TRBV7-2
d_gene: -
CDR3aa: CASSSRGSYNEQFF

j_gene: TRBJ2-3
v_gene: TRBV29-1
d_gene: -
CDR3aa: CSVGITDTQYF

j_gene: TRBJ2-2
v_gene: TRBV19
d_gene: TRBD2
CDR3aa: CASSTFQLAGTGELFF